Shown below are 2 T cell receptor beta chains from a single sample sequenced in a study of blood T cell repertoires in COVID-19. TCRdb's copy holds only in-frame clones and misses some; the assay was immunoSEQ multiplex PCR. The table includes some 170,000 clones, roughly 81% detected once. Sample: peripheral blood. These receptor sequences come from a woman aged 40-49 years with COVID-19, enrolled during active disease.

This clone is a singleton in its sample. J is TRBJ2-3 and V is TRBV7-8, with D possibly being TRBD2 (5 bases). CDR3 length: 12 residues. Trimming cost V 4 bases and J 4 bases, with 6 bases left between them. Germline V gene sequence: CDR1 SGHVS, CDR2 FQNEAQ. CDR3 in DNA: TGTGCCAGCAGCTACGGGGCAGATACGCAGTATTTT. Amino acids: CASSYGADTQYF.

V gene TRBV28 combines with J gene TRBJ2-3; 9 bases match TRBD2. Germline CDR1 is MDHEN and CDR2 is SYDVKM. This CDR3 has 15 amino acids. Trimming at V came to 3 bases and at J to 4 bases, leaving 5 bases not matched to a gene. CDR3 amino acids: CASSFGGRASDTQYF. The CDR3 DNA follows: TGTGCCAGCAGTTTTGGCGGGAGGGCCTCAGATACGCAGTATTTT.